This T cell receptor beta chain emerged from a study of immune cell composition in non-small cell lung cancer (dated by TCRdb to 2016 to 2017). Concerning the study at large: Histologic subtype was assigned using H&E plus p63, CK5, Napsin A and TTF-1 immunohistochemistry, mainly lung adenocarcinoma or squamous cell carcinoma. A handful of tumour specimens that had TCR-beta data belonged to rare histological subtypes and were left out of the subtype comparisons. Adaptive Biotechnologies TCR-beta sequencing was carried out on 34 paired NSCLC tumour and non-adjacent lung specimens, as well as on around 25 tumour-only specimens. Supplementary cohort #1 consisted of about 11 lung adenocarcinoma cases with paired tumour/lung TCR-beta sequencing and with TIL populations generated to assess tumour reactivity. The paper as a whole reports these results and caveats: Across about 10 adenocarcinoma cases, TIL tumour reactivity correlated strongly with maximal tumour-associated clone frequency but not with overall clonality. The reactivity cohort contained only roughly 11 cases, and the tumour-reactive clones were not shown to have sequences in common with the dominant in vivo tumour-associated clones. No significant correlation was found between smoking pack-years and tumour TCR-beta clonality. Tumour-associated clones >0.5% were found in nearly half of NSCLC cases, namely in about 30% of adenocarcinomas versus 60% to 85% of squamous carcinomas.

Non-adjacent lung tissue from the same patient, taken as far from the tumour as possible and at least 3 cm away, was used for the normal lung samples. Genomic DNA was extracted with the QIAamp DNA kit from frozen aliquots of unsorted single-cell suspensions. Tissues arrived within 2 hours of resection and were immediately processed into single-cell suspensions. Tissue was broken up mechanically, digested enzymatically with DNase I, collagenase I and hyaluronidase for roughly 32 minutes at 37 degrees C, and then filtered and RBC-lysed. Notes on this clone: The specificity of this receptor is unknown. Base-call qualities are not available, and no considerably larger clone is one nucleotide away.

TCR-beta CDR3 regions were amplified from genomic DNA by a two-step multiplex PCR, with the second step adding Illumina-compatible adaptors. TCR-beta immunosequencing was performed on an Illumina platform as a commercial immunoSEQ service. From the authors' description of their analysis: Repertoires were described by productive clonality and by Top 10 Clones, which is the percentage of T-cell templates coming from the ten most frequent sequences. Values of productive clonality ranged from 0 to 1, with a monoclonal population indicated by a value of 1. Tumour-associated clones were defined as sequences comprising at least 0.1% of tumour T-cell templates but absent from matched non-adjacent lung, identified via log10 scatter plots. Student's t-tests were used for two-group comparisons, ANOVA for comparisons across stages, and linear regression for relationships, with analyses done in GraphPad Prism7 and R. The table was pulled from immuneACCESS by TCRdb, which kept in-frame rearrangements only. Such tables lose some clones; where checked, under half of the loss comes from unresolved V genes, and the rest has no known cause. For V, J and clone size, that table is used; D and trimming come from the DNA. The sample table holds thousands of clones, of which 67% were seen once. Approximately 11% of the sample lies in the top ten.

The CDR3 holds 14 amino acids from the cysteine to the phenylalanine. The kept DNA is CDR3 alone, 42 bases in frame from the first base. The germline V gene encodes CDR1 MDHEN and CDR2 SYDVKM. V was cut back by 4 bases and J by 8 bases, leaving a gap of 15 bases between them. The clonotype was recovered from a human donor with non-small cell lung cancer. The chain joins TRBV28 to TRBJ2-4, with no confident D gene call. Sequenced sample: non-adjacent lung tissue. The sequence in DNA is TGTGCCAGCAGTTCCAAGGAGTTGTGGGACATTCAGTACTTC. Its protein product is CASSSKELWDIQYF. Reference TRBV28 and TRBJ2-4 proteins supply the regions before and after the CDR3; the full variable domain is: DVKVTQSSRYLVKRTGEKVFLECVQDMDHENMFWYRQDPGLGLRLIYFSYDVKMKEKGDIPEGYSVSREKKERFSLILESASTNQTSMYLCASSSKELWDIQYFGAGTRLSVL.